Listed below are T cell receptor beta chains from one sample, sequenced in a study of shared clonotypes between healthy human individuals. TCRdb keeps only in-frame clones here, not all; method: immunoSEQ multiplex PCR. The data hold about 1.9 million clones, with just over 90% observed a single time. Sequencing input: naive CD8+ T cells from PBMCs. Every receptor here comes from a man aged 18 to 30 in good health. Some clones in this sample may be carry-over from other donors' samples. CDR3s include the opening cysteine and the closing phenylalanine or tryptophan. A D gene is named only where the DNA matches it firmly. Clone size, where shown, is once, few, many, or a class for clones that have expanded.

13	TRBD1	TRBV4-2	.	TRBJ2-7	TGTGCCAGCAGCGACAGACAGGGGTACGAGCAGTACTTC	CASSDRQGYEQYF
20	TRBD2	TRBV10-3	.	TRBJ2-7	TGTGCCATCAGTGGCCTTTCCCAAGACGGACTAGCGGTAAGCTCCTACGAGCAGTACTTC	CAISGLSQDGLAVSSYEQYF
14	.	TRBV6-6	once	TRBJ1-1	TGTGCCAGCAGTTACGTGGGGGTAGGCACTGAAGCTTTCTTT	CASSYVGVGTEAFF
15	.	TRBV13	.	TRBJ2-2	TGTGCCAGCAGCAGCCGAGGAGGCGGGACCGGGGAGCTGTTTTTT	CASSSRGGGTGELFF
15	.	TRBV7-8	.	TRBJ1-2	TGTGCCAGCAGCTTAAGCGGCACCGTGGGTCGTGGCTACACCTTC	CASSLSGTVGRGYTF
16	TRBD2	TRBV4-3	.	TRBJ2-5	TGCGCCAGCAGCCAAGTAACTAGCGGGAGGCAAGAGACCCAGTACTTC	CASSQVTSGRQETQYF
16	TRBD2	TRBV10-3	.	TRBJ2-7	TGTGCCATCAGCCCTATGCTGGCGGGGGGATCCTACGAGCAGTACTTC	CAISPMLAGGSYEQYF
13	TRBD2	TRBV29-1	.	TRBJ2-7	TGCAGCGTTGCGGGACTATCGATCTACGAGCAGTACTTC	CSVAGLSIYEQYF
15	TRBD1	TRBV7-3	.	TRBJ2-1	TGTGCCAGCAGTATCGACAGGGGGATTGGAAATGAGCAGTTCTTC	CASSIDRGIGNEQFF
17	.	TRBV19	.	TRBJ2-6	TGTGCCAGTATCTCCGAGACAGGTTACTCTGGGGCCAACGTCCTGACTTTC	CASISETGYSGANVLTF
19	TRBD2	TRBV9	.	TRBJ2-3	TGTGCCAGCAGCTCAGGGGCTAGCGGGAGTTTTCTAGTGACAGATACGCAGTATTTT	CASSSGASGSFLVTDTQYF
14	.	TRBV27	.	TRBJ2-7	TGTGCCAGCAGTTCGTACTCGGGGGACTACGAGCAGTACTTC	CASSSYSGDYEQYF
13	.	TRBV7-7	.	TRBJ1-1	TGTGCCAGCAGCTCGAGTAAAAACACTGAAGCTTTCTTT	CASSSSKNTEAFF
14	.	TRBV27	once	TRBJ2-3	TGTGCCAGCAGTTTGGTCGGAAGCACAGATACGCAGTATTTT	CASSLVGSTDTQYF
15	.	TRBV6-1	.	TRBJ2-7	TGTGCCAGCAGTGAAGCCGCGGGGATTCCCTACGAGCAGTACTTC	CASSEAAGIPYEQYF
14	.	TRBV27	few	TRBJ1-1	TGTGCCAGCAGTCCCCTCGACTTGAACACTGAAGCTTTCTTT	CASSPLDLNTEAFF
19	.	TRBV7-9	.	TRBJ2-1	TGTGCCAGCAGCTTAGTCAAGGTGATTCAGCGGAGCTCCTACAATGAGCAGTTCTTC	CASSLVKVIQRSSYNEQFF
18	TRBD2	TRBV27	.	TRBJ2-7	TGTGCCAGCAGTGATCACCCCGGGACTAGCGGGAATACCTACGAGCAGTACTTC	CASSDHPGTSGNTYEQYF
16	TRBD2	TRBV7-3	.	TRBJ2-1	TGTGCCAGCAGCTCACTTACTAGCGGGGGGTACAATGAGCAGTTCTTC	CASSSLTSGGYNEQFF
14	TRBD1	TRBV28	.	TRBJ2-7	TGTGCCAGCAGTTCCGGGACAGGTTACTACGAGCAGTACTTC	CASSSGTGYYEQYF
17	.	TRBV4-1	once	TRBJ2-3	TGCGCCAGCAGCCAAGAAATAAGGACGGGGCTTACAGATACGCAGTATTTT	CASSQEIRTGLTDTQYF
17	.	TRBV21-1	.	TRBJ1-4	TGTGCCAGCAGCAAAGCGCTTGTGGGACAGGGGTTTGAAAAACTGTTTTTT	CASSKALVGQGFEKLFF
15	.	TRBV6-4	.	TRBJ2-1	TGTGCCAGCAGACCTGGACCGATAGGTGGTGATGAGCAGTTCTTC	CASRPGPIGGDEQFF
15	TRBD1	TRBV27	.	TRBJ1-2	TGTGCCAGCAGCCGGGGGGTGACAGGGAACTATGGCTACACCTTC	CASSRGVTGNYGYTF
15	.	TRBV10-3	.	TRBJ1-1	TGTGCCATCAGTGAGTCTGAGGAGATGAACACTGAAGCTTTCTTT	CAISESEEMNTEAFF
12	.	TRBV27	.	TRBJ2-3	TGTGCCAGCAGTTTAGGGCAGAATACGCAGTATTTT	CASSLGQNTQYF
15	.	TRBV6-1	.	TRBJ1-5	TGTGCCAGCATCAGAGCCAGGGGTAGCAATCAGCCCCAGCATTTT	CASIRARGSNQPQHF
16	TRBD1	TRBV7-9	.	TRBJ2-7	TGTGCCAGCAGCCGAACCGGACAGGGGCGAACCTACGAGCAGTACTTC	CASSRTGQGRTYEQYF
13	.	TRBV28	.	TRBJ1-1	TGTGCCAGCAGTTTAAATAAGAACACTGAAGCTTTCTTT	CASSLNKNTEAFF
12	.	TRBV7-9	.	TRBJ2-1	TGTGCCAGCAGCCCCGGAAAAAATGAGCAGTTCTTC	CASSPGKNEQFF
16	.	TRBV29-1	once	TRBJ1-1	TGCAGCGTTGAAGACGCAACACAGGGAAGGGGCACTGAAGCTTTCTTT	CSVEDATQGRGTEAFF
15	TRBD1	TRBV9	once	TRBJ2-7	TGTGCCAGCAGCCCAGGACAGGCTCCTAACTACGAGCAGTACTTC	CASSPGQAPNYEQYF
16	.	TRBV7-8	.	TRBJ1-2	TGTGCCAGCAGCCAGAATACAGTTACTCGAAACTATGGCTACACCTTC	CASSQNTVTRNYGYTF
14	.	TRBV19	.	TRBJ2-5	TGTGCCAGTAGTACGTGGGGACCTAGAGAGACCCAGTACTTC	CASSTWGPRETQYF
14	.	TRBV10-3	.	TRBJ2-7	TGTGCCATCAGTGATCAGTCGGGGGCGCTCGAGCAGTACTTC	CAISDQSGALEQYF
15	.	TRBV7-3	once	TRBJ2-2	TGTGCCAGCAGCCCCACCTTCGGGGGTACCGGGGAGCTGTTTTTT	CASSPTFGGTGELFF
12	TRBD1	TRBV19	.	TRBJ1-5	TGTGCCAGTACAGGGGGCTTTGCGCCCCAGCATTTT	CASTGGFAPQHF
15	.	TRBV7-9	.	TRBJ2-2	TGTGCCAGCAGCAGCGGGACAGAAAACACCGGGGAGCTGTTTTTT	CASSSGTENTGELFF
16	.	TRBV5-4	.	TRBJ1-1	TGTGCCAGCAGCTTGGGTGTTGGTGGATTGAACACTGAAGCTTTCTTT	CASSLGVGGLNTEAFF
15	.	TRBV27	.	TRBJ2-7	TGTGCCAGCAGTTTACGTCTCCTGAGCTCCTACGAGCAGTACTTC	CASSLRLLSSYEQYF
15	.	TRBV10-3	once	TRBJ2-1	TGTGCCATCGGGGGCCCGGGCCTTAAGGACAATGAGCAGTTCTTC	CAIGGPGLKDNEQFF
16	.	TRBV5-1	.	TRBJ2-5	TGCGCCAGCAGCACACCAGGACAGGACGCGGGGGAGACCCAGTACTTC	CASSTPGQDAGETQYF
16	.	TRBV9	.	TRBJ1-3	TGTGCCAGCAGCGTAGGGGGGAAAACCTCTGGAAACACCATATATTTT	CASSVGGKTSGNTIYF
14	TRBD1	TRBV9	.	TRBJ1-4	TGTGCCAGTGGACAGGGGACTTATAATGAAAAACTGTTTTTT	CASGQGTYNEKLFF
13	.	TRBV5-4	.	TRBJ1-2	TGTGCCAGCAGCCCGGGTGGGGGACGCGGCTACACCTTC	CASSPGGGRGYTF
14	.	TRBV18	.	TRBJ2-4	TGTGCCAGCTCCCCAACAGGTCCCAAAAACATTCAGTACTTC	CASSPTGPKNIQYF
17	TRBD2	TRBV27	.	TRBJ2-3	TGTGCCAGCAGTTCCCCCCGAGTAGCGGGGCTCACAGATACGCAGTATTTT	CASSSPRVAGLTDTQYF
15	.	TRBV6-5	.	TRBJ2-2	TGTGCCAGCAGTTACGGTGGGGGGCACACCGGGGAGCTGTTTTTT	CASSYGGGHTGELFF
14	TRBD1	TRBV6-5	.	TRBJ1-1	TGTGCCAGCACTCATGGCAGGGGGCACACTGAAGCTTTCTTT	CASTHGRGHTEAFF
14	.	TRBV4-1	.	TRBJ2-1	TGCGCCAGCAGCCAAGAAGGCAGCCTCAATGAGCAGTTCTTC	CASSQEGSLNEQFF
13	.	TRBV7-8	.	TRBJ2-5	TGTGCCAGCAGCTTAACCCCCCCAGAGACCCAGTACTTC	CASSLTPPETQYF
13	.	TRBV27	.	TRBJ2-1	TGTGCCAGCAGTTTATTGTTAGGGCATGAGCAGTTCTTC	CASSLLLGHEQFF
15	TRBD2	TRBV10-1	.	TRBJ2-3	TGCGCCAGCAGTTCCCTAGCGGGAGGCTTGGATACGCAGTATTTT	CASSSLAGGLDTQYF